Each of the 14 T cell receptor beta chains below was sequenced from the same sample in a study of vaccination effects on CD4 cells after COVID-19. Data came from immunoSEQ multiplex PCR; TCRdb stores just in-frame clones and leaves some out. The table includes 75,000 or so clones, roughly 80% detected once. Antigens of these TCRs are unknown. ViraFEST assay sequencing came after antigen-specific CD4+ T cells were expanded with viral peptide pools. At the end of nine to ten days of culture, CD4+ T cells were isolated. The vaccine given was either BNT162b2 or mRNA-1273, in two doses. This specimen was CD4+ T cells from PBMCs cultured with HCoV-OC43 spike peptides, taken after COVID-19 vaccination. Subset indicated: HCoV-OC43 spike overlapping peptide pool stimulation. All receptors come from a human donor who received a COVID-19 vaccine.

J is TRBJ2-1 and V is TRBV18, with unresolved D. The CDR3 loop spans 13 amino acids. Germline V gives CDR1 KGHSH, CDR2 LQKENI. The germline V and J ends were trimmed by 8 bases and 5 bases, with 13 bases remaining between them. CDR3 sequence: CASNLVQDNEQFF. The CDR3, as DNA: TGTGCCAGCAACTTAGTCCAAGACAATGAGCAGTTCTTC.

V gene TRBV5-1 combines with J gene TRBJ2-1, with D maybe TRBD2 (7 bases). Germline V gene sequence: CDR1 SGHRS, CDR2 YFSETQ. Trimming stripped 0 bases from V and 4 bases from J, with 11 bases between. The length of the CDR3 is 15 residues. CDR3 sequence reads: CASSLGGGAYNEQFF. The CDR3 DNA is TGCGCCAGCAGCTTGGGAGGGGGGGCATACAATGAGCAGTTCTTC.

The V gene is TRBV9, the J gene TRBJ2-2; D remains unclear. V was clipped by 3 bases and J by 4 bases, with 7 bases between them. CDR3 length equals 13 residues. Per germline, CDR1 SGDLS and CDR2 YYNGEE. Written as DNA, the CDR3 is TGTGCCAGCAGCGGGACGTCCACCGGGGAGCTGTTTTTT. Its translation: CASSGTSTGELFF.

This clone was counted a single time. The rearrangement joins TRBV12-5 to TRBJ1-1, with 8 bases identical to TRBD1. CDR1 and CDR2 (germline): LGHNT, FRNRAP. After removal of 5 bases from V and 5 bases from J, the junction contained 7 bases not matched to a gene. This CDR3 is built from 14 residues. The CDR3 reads CASGGRTGRTEAFF. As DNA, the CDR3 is TGTGCTAGTGGTGGCAGGACAGGGCGGACTGAAGCTTTCTTT.

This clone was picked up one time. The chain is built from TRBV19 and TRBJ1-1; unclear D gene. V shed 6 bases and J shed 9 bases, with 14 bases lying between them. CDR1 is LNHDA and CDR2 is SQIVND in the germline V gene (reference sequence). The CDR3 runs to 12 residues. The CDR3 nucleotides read TGTGCCAGTAGAAGGGAAACCTCAAAAGCTTTCTTT. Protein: CASRRETSKAFF.

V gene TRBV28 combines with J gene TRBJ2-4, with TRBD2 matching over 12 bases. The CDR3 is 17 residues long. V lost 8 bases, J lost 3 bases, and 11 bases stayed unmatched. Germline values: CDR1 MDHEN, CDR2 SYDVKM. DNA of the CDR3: TGTGCCAGCCGCCGATCCGGACTAGCGGGGCGCAAAAACATTCAGTACTTC. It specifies CASRRSGLAGRKNIQYF.

Here the CDR3 reads CTSSQEGAYNSPLHF. CDR3 coding DNA: TGCACCAGCAGCCAGGAGGGCGCCTATAATTCACCCCTCCACTTT. The chain combines TRBV1 with TRBJ1-6. TRBV1 is a documented pseudogene. The CDR3 extends over 15 amino acids.

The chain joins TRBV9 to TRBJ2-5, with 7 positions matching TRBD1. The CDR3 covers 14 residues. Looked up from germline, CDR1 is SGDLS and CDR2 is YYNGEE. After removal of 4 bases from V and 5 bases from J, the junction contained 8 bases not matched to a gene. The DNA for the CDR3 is TGTGCCAGCAGCAACCGGGACAGTTGGGAGACCCAGTACTTC. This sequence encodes CASSNRDSWETQYF.

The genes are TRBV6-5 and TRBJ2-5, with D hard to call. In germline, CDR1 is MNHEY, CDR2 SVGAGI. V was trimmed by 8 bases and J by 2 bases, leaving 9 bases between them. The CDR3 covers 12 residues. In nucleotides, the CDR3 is TGTGCCAGCGGTAGTTGGCAAGAGACCCAGTACTTC. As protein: CASGSWQETQYF.

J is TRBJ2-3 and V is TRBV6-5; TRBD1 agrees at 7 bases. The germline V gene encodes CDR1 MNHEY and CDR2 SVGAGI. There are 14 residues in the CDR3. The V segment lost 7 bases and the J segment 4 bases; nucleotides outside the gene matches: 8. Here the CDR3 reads CASTLRTGPDTQYF. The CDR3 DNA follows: TGTGCCAGCACCCTTCGGACAGGACCAGATACGCAGTATTTT.

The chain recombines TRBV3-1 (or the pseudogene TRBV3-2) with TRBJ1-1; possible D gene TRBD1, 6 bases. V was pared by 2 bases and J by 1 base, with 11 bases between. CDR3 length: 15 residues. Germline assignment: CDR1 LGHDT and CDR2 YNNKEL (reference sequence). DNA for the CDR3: TGTGCCAGCAGCCAAAGGAGGGGGAAGAACACTGAAGCTTTCTTT. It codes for CASSQRRGKNTEAFF.

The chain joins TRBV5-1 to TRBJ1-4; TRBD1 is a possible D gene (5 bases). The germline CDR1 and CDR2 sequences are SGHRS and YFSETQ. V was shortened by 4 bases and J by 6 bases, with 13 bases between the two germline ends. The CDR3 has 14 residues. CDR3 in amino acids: CASSLRDGDEKLFF. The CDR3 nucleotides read TGCGCCAGCAGCCTCCGGGACGGAGATGAAAAACTGTTTTTT.

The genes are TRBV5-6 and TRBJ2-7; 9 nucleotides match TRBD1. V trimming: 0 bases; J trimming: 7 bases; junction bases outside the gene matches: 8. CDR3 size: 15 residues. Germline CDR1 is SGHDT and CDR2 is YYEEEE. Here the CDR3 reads CASSLGGWTGVEQYV. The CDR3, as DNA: TGTGCCAGCAGCTTGGGGGGGTGGACAGGGGTAGAGCAGTACGTC.

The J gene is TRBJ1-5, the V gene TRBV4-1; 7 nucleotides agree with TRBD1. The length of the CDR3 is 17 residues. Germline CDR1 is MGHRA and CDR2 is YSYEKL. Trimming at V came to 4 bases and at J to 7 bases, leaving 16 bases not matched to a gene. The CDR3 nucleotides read TGCGCCAGCAGCCCCTTGATAACAGGGGATGTTAGACAGCCCCAGCATTTT. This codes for CASSPLITGDVRQPQHF.